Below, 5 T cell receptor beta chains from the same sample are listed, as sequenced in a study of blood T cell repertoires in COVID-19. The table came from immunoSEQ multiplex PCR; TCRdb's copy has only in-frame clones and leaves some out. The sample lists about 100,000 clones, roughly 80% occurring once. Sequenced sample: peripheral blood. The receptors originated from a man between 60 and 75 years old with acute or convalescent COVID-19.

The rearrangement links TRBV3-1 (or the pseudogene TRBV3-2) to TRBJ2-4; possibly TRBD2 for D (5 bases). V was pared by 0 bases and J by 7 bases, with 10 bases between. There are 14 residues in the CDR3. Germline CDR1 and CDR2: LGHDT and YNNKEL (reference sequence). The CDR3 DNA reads TGTGCCAGCAGCCAAGAACTAGTTTACAACATTCAGTACTTC. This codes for CASSQELVYNIQYF.

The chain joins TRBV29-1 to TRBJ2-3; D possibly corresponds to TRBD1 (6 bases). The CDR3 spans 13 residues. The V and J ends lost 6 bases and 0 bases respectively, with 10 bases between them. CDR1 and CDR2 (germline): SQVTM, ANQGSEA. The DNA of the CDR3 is TGCAGCGTCCGCAGGGGTAGCACAGATACGCAGTATTTT. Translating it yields CSVRRGSTDTQYF.

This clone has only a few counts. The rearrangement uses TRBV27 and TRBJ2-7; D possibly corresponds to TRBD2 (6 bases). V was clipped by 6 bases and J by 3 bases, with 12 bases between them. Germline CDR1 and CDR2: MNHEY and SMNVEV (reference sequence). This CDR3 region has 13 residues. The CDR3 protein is CASRRERSYEQYF. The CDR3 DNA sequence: TGTGCCAGCAGACGGGAGCGGAGCTACGAGCAGTACTTC.

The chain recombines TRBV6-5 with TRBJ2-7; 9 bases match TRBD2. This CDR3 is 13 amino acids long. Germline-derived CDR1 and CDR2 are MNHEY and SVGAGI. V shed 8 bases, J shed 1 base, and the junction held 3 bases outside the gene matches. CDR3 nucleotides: TGTGCCAGCGGACTAGCGCCTTCCTACGAGCAGTACTTC. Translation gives CASGLAPSYEQYF.

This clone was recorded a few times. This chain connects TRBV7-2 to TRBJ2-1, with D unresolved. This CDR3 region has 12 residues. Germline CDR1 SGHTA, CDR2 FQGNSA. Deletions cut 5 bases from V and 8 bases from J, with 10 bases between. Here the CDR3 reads CASSHLSDEQFF. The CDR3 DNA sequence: TGTGCCAGCAGCCACCTTTCGGATGAGCAGTTCTTC.